This TCR beta chain derives from a study of shared clonotypes between healthy human individuals (dated by TCRdb to about 2020). Some background on the complete study: The cohort comprised a couple of women and a few men aged 18 to 49 years. Blood TCR repertoires of roughly five healthy adults were deeply sequenced to estimate repertoire size and the extent of clonotype sharing between individuals. For each donor, CD4 naive and CD4 memory were each given three plates, CD8 naive was given two plates, and CD8 memory was given one plate. Each donor's leukapheresis produced roughly between roughly 0.85 and 10 billion PBMCs. Different laboratories and diverse techniques were used to prepare libraries and sequence TCR repertoires, to increase sequencing depth and limit assay-specific biases.

Paper-wide results and their limitations: The small number of donors limited the genetic and exposure-history diversity represented. Higher generation probabilities were observed for clonotypes shared by all four sorted-subset donors than for non-shared clonotypes. Pairwise subsampling indicated that sequencing depth was expected to affect the degree of clonotype sharing among donors. Estimated clonotype richness was generally larger for naive than for memory subsets. Rarefaction of sorted-subset datasets indicated incomplete sequencing despite the large sequencing depth. Sharing across a few donors was observed for roughly 5.4% of naive CD4, about 3.2% of naive CD8, over 2% of memory CD4, and roughly 0.4% of memory CD8 clonotypes. Sampling was limited to blood, and TCR repertoires in tissue likely differ from TCR repertoires in blood.

TCR CDR3 regions were amplified from genomic DNA by multiplex PCR using the deep immunoSEQ assay. Genomic DNA extracted from each cell subset was distributed evenly over all wells of several immunoSEQ 96-well plates, and each plate served as one replicate. For sorted subsets, 200 to 250 ng genomic DNA, equal to 30,000 or so T cell genomes, was loaded into each replicate PCR. The purified libraries were quantified using a Qubit 3.0 fluorometer, sized with a Bioanalyzer 2100, and then quantified again using the KAPA Library Quantification kit. Every immunoSEQ 96-well plate was sequenced on a separate single-read 150-cycle Illumina NextSeq 550 flow cell. As for the authors' bioinformatics: The immunoSEQ output contained only junctional sequences without quality scores, so filtering could not match that applied to full-length reads. Sequences were annotated with PyIR, a Python wrapper for IgBLAST v1.9, using IMGT germline references to assign V/J genes and CDR3. Any read was removed if the V/J assignment was weak (E-value above 1e-6), the CDR3 was missing, or the read contained stop codons, out-of-frame junctions, or ambiguous translated residues. V3J clonotypes were defined as sequences sharing an identical inferred V gene, J gene, and CDR3 amino acid sequence. Percentage overlap between repertoires was calculated by dividing the number of shared unique clonotypes by the size of the smaller repertoire. Richness of each repertoire was evaluated using RTK rarefaction, the Chao1 estimator, and Recon v2.1 estimates of unobserved clonotypes. OLGA was used to compute generation probabilities for all TCRbeta clonotypes that the gDNA method yielded from a handful of donors. Drawn from immuneACCESS, this table holds only the in-frame rearrangements with V and J called that TCRdb kept. Clones are partly lost; checked studies trace under half to an unresolved V gene and leave the rest unexplained. That table is the source of V, J and clone size, and D and trimming were worked out from the DNA. This sample comprises some 2,400,000 clones, about 94% of them detected only once. Of the sample, roughly 0.13% is held by the ten largest clones.

Comment on this clone: The target of this receptor is not known. Base quality data are lacking; no much larger clone is found one base away.

In the germline V gene (reference sequence), CDR1 corresponds to PRHDT and CDR2 to FYEKMQ. V is cut back by 5 bases and J by 0 bases, with 9 bases in the junction unmatched. Taken from cysteine to phenylalanine, the CDR3 has 16 residues. Only CDR3 DNA is held: 48 bases, read in frame from base 1. Donors were healthy HIV-negative adults with no recently reported acute infections or vaccinations. Every donor was a Caucasian adult living in Nashville, Tennessee, USA. CD4+ T cells were enriched by magnetic negative selection; naive cells were then positively selected on CD45RA, and the negative fraction formed the memory subset. Blood was obtained by leukapheresis, after which PBMCs were separated by Ficoll-Histopaque density gradient centrifugation and cryopreserved in liquid nitrogen vapor phase. Analytical flow cytometry was used to check the purity and quantity of each magnetically sorted T cell population. Genomic DNA was isolated from each sorted fraction and quantified by UV absorbance on a Nanodrop 2000c.

The TCR originated in a man aged 18 to 30 in good health. Sequenced sample: naive CD4+ T cells sorted from blood. The meaning of the sample's cell subset or site label: CD45RA+ positively selected. The V and J segments used are TRBV13 and TRBJ2-7; 8 central bases correspond to TRBD2. This receptor carries the CDR3 CASSGTSGSYSYEQYF. The DNA sequence reads TGTGCCAGCAGCGGAACTAGCGGCTCCTACTCCTACGAGCAGTACTTC.